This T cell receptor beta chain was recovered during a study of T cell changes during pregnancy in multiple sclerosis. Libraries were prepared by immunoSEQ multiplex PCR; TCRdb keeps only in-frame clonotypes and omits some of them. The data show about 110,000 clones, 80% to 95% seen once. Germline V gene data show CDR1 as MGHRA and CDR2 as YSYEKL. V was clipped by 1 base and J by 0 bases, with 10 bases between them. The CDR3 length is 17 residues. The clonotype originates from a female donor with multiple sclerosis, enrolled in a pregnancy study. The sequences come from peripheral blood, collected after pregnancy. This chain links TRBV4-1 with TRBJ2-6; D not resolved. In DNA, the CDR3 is TGCGCCAGCAGCCAAGTTCCGGGTCGCTCTGGGGCCAACGTCCTGACTTTC. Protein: CASSQVPGRSGANVLTF.